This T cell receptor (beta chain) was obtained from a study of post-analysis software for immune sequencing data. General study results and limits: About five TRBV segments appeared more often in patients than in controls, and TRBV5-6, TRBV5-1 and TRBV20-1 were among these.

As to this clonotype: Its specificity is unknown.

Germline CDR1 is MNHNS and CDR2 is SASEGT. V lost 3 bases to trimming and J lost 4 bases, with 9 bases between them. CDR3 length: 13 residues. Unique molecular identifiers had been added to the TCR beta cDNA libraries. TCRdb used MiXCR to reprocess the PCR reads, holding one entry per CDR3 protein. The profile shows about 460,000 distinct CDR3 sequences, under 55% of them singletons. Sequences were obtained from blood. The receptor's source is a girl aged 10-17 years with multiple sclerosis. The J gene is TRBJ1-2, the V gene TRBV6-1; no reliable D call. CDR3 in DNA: TGTGCCAGCAGTGAGGGTAACCCCTATGGCTACACCTTC. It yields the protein CASSEGNPYGYTF.